Below are 22 T cell receptor beta chains sequenced from a single sample in a study of beta chain features in type 1 diabetes. Study-wide results and caveats: Type 1 diabetes patients had moderately but significantly shorter TCRB CDR3s in all four CD4+ subsets.

The study reverse transcribed the entire isolated RNA, so it sequenced expressed TCRB transcripts. The data were produced by immunoSEQ multiplex PCR, yet TCRdb's version contains in-frame clones alone and is incomplete. The table has 250,000 to 300,000 clones, 14% seen once. Their antigens are not known. Sequencing used naive CD4+ T cells from blood. Source of these receptors: a man younger than 40 with type 1 diabetes.

The rearrangement joins TRBV6-6 to TRBJ1-2; possibly TRBD1 for D (5 bases). The CDR3 has 16 amino acids. Trimming stripped 5 bases from V and 6 bases from J, with 22 bases between. Germline V gene data show CDR1 as MNHNY and CDR2 as SVGAGI (reference sequence). The CDR3 nucleotides are TGTGCCAGCAGTCTGGCCACGGGCCAGGGCGGGGATGGCTACACCTTC. Its protein is CASSLATGQGGDGYTF.

CDR3 residues: CATGTSGRAAYEQYF. The DNA of the CDR3 is TGTGCCACCGGGACTAGCGGGAGGGCCGCCTACGAGCAGTACTTC. V usage is TRBV19 and J usage is TRBJ2-7; 16 nucleotides align to TRBD2. The CDR3 consists of 15 residues. Trimming cost V 10 bases and J 2 bases; bases outside gene matches: 5. Germline lookup yields CDR1 LNHDA and CDR2 SQIVND (reference sequence).

The rearrangement uses TRBV9 and TRBJ2-7, with D possibly TRBD1 on 6 matching bases. V was pared by 0 bases and J by 2 bases, with 9 bases between. In germline, CDR1 is SGDLS, CDR2 YYNGEE. This CDR3 has 14 residues. The CDR3 nucleotides are TGTGCCAGCAGCGTAGACAGGGCGACCTACGAGCAGTACTTC. Translating it yields CASSVDRATYEQYF.

The chain combines TRBV30 with TRBJ2-7; TRBD2 aligns across 7 bases. V trimming: 4 bases; J trimming: 3 bases; junction bases outside the gene matches: 6. CDR1 and CDR2 from the germline V gene are GTSNPN and SVGIG (reference sequence). This CDR3 contains 13 residues. CDR3 protein: CAWKGSGDYEQYF. CDR3 sequence (DNA): TGTGCCTGGAAGGGAAGCGGGGACTACGAGCAGTACTTC.

This clone was counted between two and nine times. The chain couples TRBV6-6 to TRBJ1-3; no clear D gene. V was trimmed by 7 bases and J by 5 bases, leaving 9 bases between them. CDR1 is MNHNY, CDR2 SVGAGI, per germline (reference sequence). The CDR3 contains 12 residues. CDR3 coding DNA: TGTGCCAGCACATCCTATAGAAACACCATATATTTT. This gives the protein CASTSYRNTIYF.

This chain joins TRBV4-2 and TRBJ2-3; D may be TRBD2 (5 bases). The ends were cut back, 0 bases at V and 6 bases at J, with 16 bases in the middle. This CDR3 is 16 amino acids long. Germline V CDR1 and CDR2: LGHNA, YNFKEQ. CDR3 bases: TGTGCCAGCAGCCAAGAAGCTGGCATAGGAGGTGATACGCAGTATTTT. This gives the protein CASSQEAGIGGDTQYF.

The CDR3 region is CASSQDGTGYPYEQYF. CDR3 DNA: TGCGCCAGCAGCCAAGACGGGACAGGCTACCCCTACGAGCAGTACTTC. The rearrangement joins TRBV4-1 to TRBJ2-7, with 8 bases that match TRBD1. V lost 0 bases and J lost 2; bases outside the gene matches: 6. The germline V gene encodes CDR1 MGHRA and CDR2 YSYEKL. This CDR3 spans 16 amino acids.

The J gene is TRBJ2-5, the V gene TRBV18, with D uncertain. Germline values: CDR1 KGHSH, CDR2 LQKENI. Deletions cut 5 bases from V and 3 bases from J, with 10 bases between. The CDR3 consists of 13 residues. CDR3: CASSYTAKETQYF. Here the CDR3 DNA reads TGTGCCAGCTCATATACAGCAAAAGAGACCCAGTACTTC. The full variable domain, in which reference TRBV18 and TRBJ2-5 provide the parts outside the CDR3, is NAGVMQNPRHLVRRRGQEARLRCSPMKGHSHVYWYRQLPEEGLKFMVYLQKENIIDESGMPKERFSAEFPKEGPSILRIQQVVRGDSAAYFCASSYTAKETQYFGPGTRLLVL.

This clone was observed a handful of times. This chain connects TRBV7-9 to TRBJ2-7, with D possibly TRBD2 on 5 matching bases. The germline CDR1 and CDR2 sequences are SEHNR and FQNEAQ (reference sequence). CDR3 length: 15 residues. Trimming removed 6 bases from V and 3 bases from J, with 18 bases in between. The CDR3 DNA is TGTGCCAGCAGTTTAACGACCGGGATTGACTACGAGCAGTACTTC. Amino acids: CASSLTTGIDYEQYF.

The chain carries TRBV2 and TRBJ1-5; D is unclear. The CDR3 has 15 amino acids. Germline V CDR1 and CDR2: SNHLY, FYNNEI. Trimming removed 6 bases at V and 2 bases at J, with 14 bases between. The DNA for the CDR3 is TGTGCCAGCAGGAAGGGAGATGAAGGCAATCAGCCCCAGCATTTT. Translating it yields CASRKGDEGNQPQHF. Full variable domain (missing parts from reference TRBV2 and TRBJ1-5): EPEVTQTPSHQVTQMGQEVILRCVPISNHLYFYWYRQILGQKVEFLVSFYNNEISEKSEIFDDQFSVERPDGSNFTLKIRSTKLEDSAMYFCASRKGDEGNQPQHFGDGTRLSIL.

The V call is TRBV7-2, the J call TRBJ2-1; TRBD2 agrees at 7 bases. CDR1 and CDR2 from the germline V gene are SGHTA and FQGNSA. The V segment lost 3 bases and the J segment 4 bases; nucleotides outside the gene matches: 6. The CDR3 has 15 amino acids. This CDR3 is CASSFLAGAYNEQFF. Here the CDR3 DNA reads TGTGCCAGCAGCTTTCTCGCGGGAGCGTACAATGAGCAGTTCTTC.

The chain is built from TRBV18 and TRBJ2-6, with TRBD1 matching 7 bases. This CDR3 region has 15 residues. Losses at the gene ends were 6 bases for V and 4 bases for J; bases not matched to a gene: 6. Germline values: CDR1 KGHSH, CDR2 LQKENI. CDR3 coding DNA: TGTGCCAGCTCCCTCACAGGGGACGGGGCCAACGTCCTGACTTTC. Its translation: CASSLTGDGANVLTF. Full variable domain (remainder filled in from reference TRBV18 and TRBJ2-6): NAGVMQNPRHLVRRRGQEARLRCSPMKGHSHVYWYRQLPEEGLKFMVYLQKENIIDESGMPKERFSAEFPKEGPSILRIQQVVRGDSAAYFCASSLTGDGANVLTFGAGSRLTVL.

A few counts support this clone. The conserved final phenylalanine or tryptophan is absent from the CDR3, which likely points to a read error. Because the CDR3's place on the DNA is in doubt, the DNA is left out and the CDR3 is given as listed by TCRdb. V usage is TRBV2 and J usage is TRBJ1-5; TRBD1, the D gene given by the table, was not confirmed from the DNA. The CDR3 numbers 13 amino acids, ends counted. CDR1 and CDR2 from the germline V gene are SNHLY and FYNNEI. The CDR3 region is CASSAPGQGMRMV.

The rearrangement joins TRBV5-1 to TRBJ2-2, with D maybe TRBD2 (5 bases). Germline loops: CDR1 SGHRS, CDR2 YFSETQ. This CDR3 comprises 16 residues. V was clipped by 3 bases and J by 1 base, with 13 bases between them. CDR3 DNA: TGCGCCAGCAGCTCGCCGGCGGGCATGAACACCGGGGAGCTGTTTTTT. It specifies CASSSPAGMNTGELFF.

The chain employs TRBV7-8 and TRBJ2-1, with D maybe TRBD1 (6 bases). V was shortened by 5 bases and J by 5 bases, with 16 bases between the two germline ends. Germline V lookup: CDR1 SGHVS, CDR2 FQNEAQ. The CDR3 covers 15 residues. Here the CDR3 reads CASSRTRDTHNEQFF. CDR3 nucleotides: TGTGCCAGCAGCAGGACCCGGGACACCCACAATGAGCAGTTCTTC.

The V and J genes are TRBV6-5 and TRBJ2-5; D is undetermined. The CDR3 extends over 15 amino acids. V lost 0 bases to trimming and J lost 5 bases, with 13 bases between them. Germline V CDR1 and CDR2: MNHEY, SVGAGI. This chain's CDR3 is CASSYSSHSPETQYF. The CDR3 DNA reads as TGTGCCAGCAGTTACTCGAGTCACAGTCCGGAGACCCAGTACTTC.

CDR3 coding DNA: TGTGCCAGCAGCCCGCGGCCGGGGTCGGGGAACACCGGGGAGCTGTTTTTT. Amino acids: CASSPRPGSGNTGELFF. This rearrangement joins TRBV9 to TRBJ2-2; maybe TRBD2 (5 bases). CDR3 length: 17 amino acids. Germline V CDR1 and CDR2: SGDLS, YYNGEE. Trimming removed 4 bases at V and 1 base at J, with 17 bases between.

The chain carries TRBV9 and TRBJ1-1, with 8 bases fitting TRBD1. The germline V gene has CDR1 SGDLS and CDR2 YYNGEE. This CDR3 has 14 amino acids. CDR3 region: CATSRDRRGTEAFF. The CDR3 coding sequence is TGTGCAACCAGTCGGGACAGGAGAGGAACTGAAGCTTTCTTT.

The chain carries TRBV28 and TRBJ2-7, with D perhaps TRBD1 (6 bases). Trimming shortened V by 7 bases and J by 2 bases, and 12 bases separated the two germline ends. Looked up from germline, CDR1 is MDHEN and CDR2 is SYDVKM. This CDR3 is 13 amino acids long. The CDR3 DNA reads as TGTGCCAGCATAGAGGACAGAGCCTACGAGCAGTACTTC. Translating it yields CASIEDRAYEQYF.

The chain employs TRBV5-1 and TRBJ1-2; D remains unclear. In germline, CDR1 is SGHRS, CDR2 YFSETQ. This CDR3 contains 13 residues. Trimming left V 0 bases short and J 7 bases short, with 10 bases between. In DNA, the CDR3 is TGCGCCAGCAGCTTGGCCGCCCGGAGTGGCTACACCTTC. Amino acids: CASSLAARSGYTF.

CDR3 nucleotide sequence: TGCGCCAGCAGCCAAGATTCCCCAGTTCACAACACCGGGGAGCTGTTTTTT. Its protein product is CASSQDSPVHNTGELFF. The V and J genes are TRBV4-3 and TRBJ2-2; D gene uncertain. V shed 0 bases and J shed 2 bases, with 13 bases lying between them. This CDR3 contains 17 residues. Germline values: CDR1 LGHNA, CDR2 YSLEER.

V and J are TRBV6-5 and TRBJ2-7; 10 bases agree with TRBD2. In germline, CDR1 is MNHEY, CDR2 SVGAGI. CDR3 length: 15 amino acids. With 0 bases clipped from V and 6 bases from J, the junction kept 5 bases outside the gene matches. The CDR3 reads CASSYSVASGSEQYF. CDR3 in DNA: TGTGCCAGCAGTTACTCGGTGGCTAGCGGGAGCGAGCAGTACTTC.